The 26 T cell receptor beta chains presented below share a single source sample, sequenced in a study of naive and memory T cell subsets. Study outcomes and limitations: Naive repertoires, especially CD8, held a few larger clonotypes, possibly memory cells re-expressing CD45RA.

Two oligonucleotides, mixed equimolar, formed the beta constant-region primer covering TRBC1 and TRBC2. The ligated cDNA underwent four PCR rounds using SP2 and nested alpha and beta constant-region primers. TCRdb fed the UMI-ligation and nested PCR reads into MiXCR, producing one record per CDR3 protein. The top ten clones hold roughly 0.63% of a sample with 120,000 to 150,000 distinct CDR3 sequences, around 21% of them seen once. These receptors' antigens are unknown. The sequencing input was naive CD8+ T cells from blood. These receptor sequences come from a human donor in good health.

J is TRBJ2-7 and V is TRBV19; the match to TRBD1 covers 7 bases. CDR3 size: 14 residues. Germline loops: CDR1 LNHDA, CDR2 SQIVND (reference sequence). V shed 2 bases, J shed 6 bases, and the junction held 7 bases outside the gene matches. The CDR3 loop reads CASSINGRGSEQYF. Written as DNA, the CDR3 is TGTGCCAGTAGTATAAACGGCAGGGGGAGCGAGCAGTACTTC. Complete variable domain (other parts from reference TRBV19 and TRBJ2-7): DGGITQSPKYLFRKEGQNVTLSCEQNLNHDAMYWYRQDPGQGLRLIYYSQIVNDFQKGDIAEGYSVSREKKESFPLTVTSAQKNPTAFYLCASSINGRGSEQYFGPGTRLTVT.

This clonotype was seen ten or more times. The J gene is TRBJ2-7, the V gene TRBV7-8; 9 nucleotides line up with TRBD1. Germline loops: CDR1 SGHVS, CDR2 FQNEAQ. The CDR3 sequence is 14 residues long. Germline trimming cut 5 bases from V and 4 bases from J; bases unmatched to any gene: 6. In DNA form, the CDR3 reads TGTGCCAGCAGCCCCGGGACAGGGACTTACGAGCAGTACTTC. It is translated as CASSPGTGTYEQYF. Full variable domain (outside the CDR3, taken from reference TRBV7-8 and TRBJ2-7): GAGVSQSPRYKVAKRGQDVALRCDPISGHVSLFWYQQALGQGPEFLTYFQNEAQLDKSGLPSDRFFAERPEGSVSTLKIQRTQQEDSAVYLCASSPGTGTYEQYFGPGTRLTVT.

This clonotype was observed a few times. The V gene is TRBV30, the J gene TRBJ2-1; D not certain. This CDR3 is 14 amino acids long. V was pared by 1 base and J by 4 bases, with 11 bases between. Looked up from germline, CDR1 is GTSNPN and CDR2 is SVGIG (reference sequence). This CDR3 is CAWSDGYPYNEQFF. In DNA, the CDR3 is TGTGCCTGGAGTGACGGGTACCCTTACAATGAGCAGTTCTTC.

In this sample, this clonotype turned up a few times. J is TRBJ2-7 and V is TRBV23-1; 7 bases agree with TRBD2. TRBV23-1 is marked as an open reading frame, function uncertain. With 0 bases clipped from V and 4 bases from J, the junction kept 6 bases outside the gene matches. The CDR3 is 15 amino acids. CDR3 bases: TGCGCCAGCAGTCAATCATCGCTAGCGGAATACGAGCAGTACTTC. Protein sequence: CASSQSSLAEYEQYF.

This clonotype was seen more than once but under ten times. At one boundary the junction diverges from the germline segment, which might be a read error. The CDR3 bases are TGTGCCGGCAGAGGAGCGGGAGGGAAAAATGAGCAGTTCTTC. Encoded protein: CAGRGAGGKNEQFF. The chain is built from TRBV2 and TRBJ2-1; TRBD2 matches 10 bases. Germline values: CDR1 SNHLY, CDR2 FYNNEI. The CDR3 runs to 14 residues.

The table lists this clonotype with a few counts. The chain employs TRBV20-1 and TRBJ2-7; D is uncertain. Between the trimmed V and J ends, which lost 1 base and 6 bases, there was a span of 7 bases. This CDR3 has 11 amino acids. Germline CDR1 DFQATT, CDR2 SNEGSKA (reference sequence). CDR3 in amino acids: CSARVHPEQYF. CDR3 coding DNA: TGCAGTGCTAGAGTCCATCCCGAGCAGTACTTC.

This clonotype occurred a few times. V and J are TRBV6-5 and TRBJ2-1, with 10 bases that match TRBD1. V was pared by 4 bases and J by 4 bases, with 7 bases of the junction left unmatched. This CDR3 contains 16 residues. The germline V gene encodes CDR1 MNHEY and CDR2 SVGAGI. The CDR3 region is CASSLTGTGAYNEQFF. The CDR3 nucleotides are TGTGCCAGCAGTTTAACCGGGACAGGGGCATACAATGAGCAGTTCTTC.

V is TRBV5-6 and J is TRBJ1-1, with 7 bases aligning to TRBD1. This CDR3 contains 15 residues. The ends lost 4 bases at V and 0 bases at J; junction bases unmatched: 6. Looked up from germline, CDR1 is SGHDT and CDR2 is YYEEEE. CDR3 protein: CASSPETGMNTEAFF. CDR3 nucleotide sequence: TGTGCCAGCAGCCCTGAGACAGGGATGAACACTGAAGCTTTCTTT.

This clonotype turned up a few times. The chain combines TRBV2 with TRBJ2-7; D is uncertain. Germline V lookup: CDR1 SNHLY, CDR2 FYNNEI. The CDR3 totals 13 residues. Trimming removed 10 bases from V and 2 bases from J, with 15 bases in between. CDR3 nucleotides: TGTGCCATCAATGAGGAAGGTACCTACGAGCAGTACTTC. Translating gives CAINEEGTYEQYF.

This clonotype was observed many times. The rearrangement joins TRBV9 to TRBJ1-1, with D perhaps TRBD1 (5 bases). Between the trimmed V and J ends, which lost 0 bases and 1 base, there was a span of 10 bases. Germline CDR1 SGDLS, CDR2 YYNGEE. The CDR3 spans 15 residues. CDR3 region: CASSVGDDRNTEAFF. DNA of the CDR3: TGTGCCAGCAGCGTAGGGGACGACAGGAACACTGAAGCTTTCTTT.

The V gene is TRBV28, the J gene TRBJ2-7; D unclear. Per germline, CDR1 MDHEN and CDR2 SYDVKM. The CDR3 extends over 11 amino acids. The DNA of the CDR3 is TGTGCGGCTGGGGAAACCTACGAGCAGTACTTC. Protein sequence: CAAGETYEQYF.

CDR3 sequence: CASSPRDPTDTQYF. The CDR3 region has the DNA TGTGCCAGCAGCCCGAGGGACCCCACAGATACGCAGTATTTT. The chain employs TRBV9 and TRBJ2-3; D possibly uses TRBD1 or TRBD2 (5 bases each). CDR1 SGDLS and CDR2 YYNGEE come from the germline V gene. This CDR3 is 14 amino acids long. Trimming took 4 bases from V and 2 from J, leaving 11 bases between them.

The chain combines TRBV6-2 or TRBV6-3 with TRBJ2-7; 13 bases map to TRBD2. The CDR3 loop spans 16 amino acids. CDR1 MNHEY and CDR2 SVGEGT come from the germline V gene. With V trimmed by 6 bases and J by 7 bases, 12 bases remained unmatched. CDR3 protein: CASSPRLAGGLEEQYF. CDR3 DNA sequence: TGTGCCAGCAGCCCTAGACTAGCGGGAGGACTTGAAGAGCAGTACTTC.

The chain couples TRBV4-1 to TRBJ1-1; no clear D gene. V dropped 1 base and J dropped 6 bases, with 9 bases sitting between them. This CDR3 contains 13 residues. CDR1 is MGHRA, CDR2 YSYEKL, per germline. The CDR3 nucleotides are TGCGCCAGCAGCCAAGGGCGGGGATCTGAAGCTTTCTTT. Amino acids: CASSQGRGSEAFF.

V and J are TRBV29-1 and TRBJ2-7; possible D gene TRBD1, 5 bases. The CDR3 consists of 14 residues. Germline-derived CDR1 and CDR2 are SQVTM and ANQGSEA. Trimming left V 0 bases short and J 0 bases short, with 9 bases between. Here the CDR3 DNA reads TGCAGCGTTGAAGATCAGGACAACTCCTACGAGCAGTACTTC. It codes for CSVEDQDNSYEQYF.

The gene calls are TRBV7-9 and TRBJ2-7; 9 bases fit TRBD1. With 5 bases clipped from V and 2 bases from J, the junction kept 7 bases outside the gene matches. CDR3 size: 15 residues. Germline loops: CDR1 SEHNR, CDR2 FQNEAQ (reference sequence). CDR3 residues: CASSRGTGKAYEQYF. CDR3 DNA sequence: TGTGCCAGCAGCAGAGGGACAGGGAAAGCCTACGAGCAGTACTTC.

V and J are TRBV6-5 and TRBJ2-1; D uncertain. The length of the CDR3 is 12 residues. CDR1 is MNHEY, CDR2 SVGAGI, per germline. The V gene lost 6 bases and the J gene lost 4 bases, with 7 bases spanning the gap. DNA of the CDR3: TGTGCCAGCAGCCAGACTTACAATGAGCAGTTCTTC. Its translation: CASSQTYNEQFF.

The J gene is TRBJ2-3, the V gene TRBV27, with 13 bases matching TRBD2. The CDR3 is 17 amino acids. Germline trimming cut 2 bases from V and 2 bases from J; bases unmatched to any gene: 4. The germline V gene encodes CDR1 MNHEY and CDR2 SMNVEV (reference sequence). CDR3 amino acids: CASSLGLAGVNTDTQYF. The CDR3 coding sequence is TGTGCCAGCAGTTTAGGACTAGCGGGAGTCAACACAGATACGCAGTATTTT.

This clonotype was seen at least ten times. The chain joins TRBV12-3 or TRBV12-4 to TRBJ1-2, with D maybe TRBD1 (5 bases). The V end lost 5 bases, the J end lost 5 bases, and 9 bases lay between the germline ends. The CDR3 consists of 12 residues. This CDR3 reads CASSIDRYGYTF. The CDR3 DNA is TGTGCCAGCAGTATAGACAGATATGGCTACACCTTC.

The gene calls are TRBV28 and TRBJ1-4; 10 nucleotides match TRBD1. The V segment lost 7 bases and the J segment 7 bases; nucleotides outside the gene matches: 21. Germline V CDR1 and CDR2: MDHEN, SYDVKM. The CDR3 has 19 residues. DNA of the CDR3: TGTGCCAGCACCTCAATAGGACAGGGGGTCGATTTTTGGCGTGAAAAACTGTTTTTT. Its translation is CASTSIGQGVDFWREKLFF. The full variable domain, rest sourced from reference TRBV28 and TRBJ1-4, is DVKVTQSSRYLVKRTGEKVFLECVQDMDHENMFWYRQDPGLGLRLIYFSYDVKMKEKGDIPEGYSVSREKKERFSLILESASTNQTSMYLCASTSIGQGVDFWREKLFFGSGTQLSVL.

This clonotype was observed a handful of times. The CDR3 DNA reads as TGTGCCAGCAGCCCTCTCCCCCTAGCGGATACGCAGTATTTT. Residues: CASSPLPLADTQYF. This chain joins TRBV7-9 and TRBJ2-3, with a weak D call TRBD2 (6 bases). This CDR3 contains 14 residues. The V gene's germline CDR1 is SEHNR and CDR2 FQNEAQ (reference sequence). Between the trimmed V and J ends, which lost 5 bases and 6 bases, there was a span of 15 bases.

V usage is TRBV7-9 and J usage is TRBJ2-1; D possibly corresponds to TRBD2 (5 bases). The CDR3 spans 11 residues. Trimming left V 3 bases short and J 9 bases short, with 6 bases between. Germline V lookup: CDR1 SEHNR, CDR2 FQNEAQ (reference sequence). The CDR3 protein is CASSFGIEQFF. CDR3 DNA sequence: TGTGCCAGCAGCTTCGGGATTGAGCAGTTCTTC.

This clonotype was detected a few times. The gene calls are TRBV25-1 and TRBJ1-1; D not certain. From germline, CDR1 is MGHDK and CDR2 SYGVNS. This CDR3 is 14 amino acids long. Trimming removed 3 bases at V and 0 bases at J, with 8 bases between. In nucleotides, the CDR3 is TGTGCCAGCAGTGAGGCTGGAATGAACACTGAAGCTTTCTTT. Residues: CASSEAGMNTEAFF.

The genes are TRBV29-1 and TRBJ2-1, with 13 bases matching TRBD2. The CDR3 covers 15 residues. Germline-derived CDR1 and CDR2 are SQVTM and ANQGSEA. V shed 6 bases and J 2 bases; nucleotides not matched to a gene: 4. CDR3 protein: CSVAGTSGTYNEQFF. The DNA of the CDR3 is TGCAGCGTCGCCGGGACTAGCGGGACCTACAATGAGCAGTTCTTC.

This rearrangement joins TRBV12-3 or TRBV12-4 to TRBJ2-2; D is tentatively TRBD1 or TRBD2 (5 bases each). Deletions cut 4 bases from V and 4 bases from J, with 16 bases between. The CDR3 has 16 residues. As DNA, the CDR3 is TGTGCCAGCAGTTCGGGGCAGGTGGACGGCACCGGGGAGCTGTTTTTT. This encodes CASSSGQVDGTGELFF.

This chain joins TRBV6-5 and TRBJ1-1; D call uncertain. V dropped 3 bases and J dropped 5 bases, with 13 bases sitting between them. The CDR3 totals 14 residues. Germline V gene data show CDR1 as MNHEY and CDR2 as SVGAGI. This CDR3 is CASSYIGSPTEAFF. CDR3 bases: TGTGCCAGCAGTTATATCGGCAGTCCGACTGAAGCTTTCTTT.